The sequence of this T cell receptor (beta chain) was determined in a study of CD8+CD57+ T cells in acquired aplastic anemia. Background on the study: Each DNA sample taken from sorted CD4+ and CD8+ cells came to 2.5 to 4 ug on average.

This clonotype was found a few times. Antigen: not known. TCR beta VDJ and CDR3 profiling used genomic DNA as template. TCRdb itself ran the reads through MiXCR, one entry per CDR3 protein. The sample has 130,000 or so distinct CDR3 sequences; under 65% are singletons. Overall study findings and caveats: Both patients and controls carried the same twenty-nine CD8+ CDR3 sequences. Significance was not reached for CD8+ Simpson's diversity between patients and controls.

Trimming cost V 3 bases and J 5 bases; bases outside gene matches: 8. Per germline, CDR1 KGHDR and CDR2 SFDVKD. The CDR3 is made up of 16 amino acids. In patients chosen for sequencing, flow cytometry had shown CD8+CD57+ cell expansion. Patients were treatment-naive when blood was sampled. The chain couples TRBV24-1 to TRBJ2-2; 7 bases map to TRBD2. Material: sorted CD4+, CD8+, or CD8+CD57+ T cells (not recorded which) from PBMCs. This sequence originates from a human donor with aplastic anemia. The CDR3 sequence is CATSDPREGMTGELFF. The CDR3 bases are TGTGCCACCAGTGATCCGAGGGAGGGTATGACCGGGGAGCTGTTTTTT.